This is a list of T cell receptor beta chains from one sample in a study of T cell responses to AZD1222 COVID-19 vaccine. Clones were sequenced by immunoSEQ multiplex PCR, and TCRdb holds only the in-frame ones, with some missing. The sample holds 200,000 or so clones; approximately 92% are singletons and the top ten take 10%. The sample in question was peripheral blood, obtained on day 0 of AZD1222 vaccination. The receptors derive from an adult in good health. Both conserved end residues are part of each CDR3. Each record gives: CDR3 protein, CDR3 DNA, J gene, V gene, CDR3 length, D gene, clone size. A D gene is named only where the DNA matches it firmly. The size of a clone is reported for some rows only, either as once, few or many, or as a class for expanded clones.

CDR3 protein: CASSLGFGFRNQPQHF
CDR3 DNA: TGTGCCAGCAGCTTAGGTTTTGGGTTTAGGAATCAGCCCCAGCATTTT
J gene: TRBJ1-5
V gene: TRBV7-2
CDR3 length: 16
D gene: -
clone size: once

CDR3 protein: CASSTTGNYGYTF
CDR3 DNA: TGCGCCAGCAGCACAACAGGCAACTATGGCTACACCTTC
J gene: TRBJ1-2
V gene: TRBV5-1
CDR3 length: 13
D gene: -
clone size: once

CDR3 protein: CASSEMISGELFF
CDR3 DNA: TGTGCCAGCAGTGAAATGATTTCCGGGGAGCTGTTTTTT
J gene: TRBJ2-2
V gene: TRBV2
CDR3 length: 13
D gene: -
clone size: few

CDR3 protein: CASSLGLLNEQFF
CDR3 DNA: TGTGCCAGCAGTTTGGGACTCTTGAATGAGCAGTTCTTC
J gene: TRBJ2-1
V gene: TRBV6-5
CDR3 length: 13
D gene: -
clone size: -

CDR3 protein: CASSPLSGSSGDEQFF
CDR3 DNA: TGTGCCAGCTCACCTCTTAGCGGGAGCAGTGGGGATGAGCAGTTCTTC
J gene: TRBJ2-1
V gene: TRBV18
CDR3 length: 16
D gene: TRBD2
clone size: -

CDR3 protein: CASSEYGDGGTEAFF
CDR3 DNA: TGTGCCAGCAGTGAATATGGAGACGGGGGCACTGAAGCTTTCTTT
J gene: TRBJ1-1
V gene: TRBV6-1
CDR3 length: 15
D gene: -
clone size: -

CDR3 protein: CASSPYSGNTIYF
CDR3 DNA: TGTGCCAGCAGCCCTTACTCTGGAAACACCATATATTTT
J gene: TRBJ1-3
V gene: TRBV3-1/TRBV3-2
CDR3 length: 13
D gene: -
clone size: -

CDR3 protein: CASSESGQNYGYTF
CDR3 DNA: TGTGCCAGCAGCGAATCAGGGCAAAACTATGGCTACACCTTC
J gene: TRBJ1-2
V gene: TRBV7-9
CDR3 length: 14
D gene: -
clone size: -

CDR3 protein: CAISESKQGLSGNTIYF
CDR3 DNA: TGTGCCATCAGTGAGTCTAAGCAGGGCCTCTCTGGAAACACCATATATTTT
J gene: TRBJ1-3
V gene: TRBV10-3
CDR3 length: 17
D gene: -
clone size: -

CDR3 protein: CAWRVRLAERGAFF
CDR3 DNA: TGTGCCTGGAGGGTTCGGCTGGCCGAGAGGGGGGCTTTCTTT
J gene: TRBJ1-1
V gene: TRBV30
CDR3 length: 14
D gene: -
clone size: -

CDR3 protein: CASIVGFASDGYTF
CDR3 DNA: TGTGCCAGCATAGTAGGGTTCGCCTCTGATGGCTACACCTTC
J gene: TRBJ1-2
V gene: TRBV2
CDR3 length: 14
D gene: -
clone size: -

CDR3 protein: CASGIQGAEAFF
CDR3 DNA: TGCGCCAGCGGAATACAGGGGGCTGAAGCTTTCTTT
J gene: TRBJ1-1
V gene: TRBV4-3
CDR3 length: 12
D gene: TRBD1
clone size: -

CDR3 protein: CASNLRGGMETQYF
CDR3 DNA: TGTGCCAGCAACCTACGAGGGGGTATGGAGACCCAGTACTTC
J gene: TRBJ2-5
V gene: TRBV3-1/TRBV3-2
CDR3 length: 14
D gene: -
clone size: few

CDR3 protein: CASSALREFSGNTIYF
CDR3 DNA: TGCGCCAGCAGTGCCCTCCGAGAATTCTCTGGAAACACCATATATTTT
J gene: TRBJ1-3
V gene: TRBV10-1
CDR3 length: 16
D gene: -
clone size: -

CDR3 protein: CASSPGGSNSPLHF
CDR3 DNA: TGTGCCAGCAGCCCGGGGGGGAGTAATTCACCCCTCCACTTT
J gene: TRBJ1-6
V gene: TRBV5-4
CDR3 length: 14
D gene: -
clone size: -

CDR3 protein: CASTDQDRGLETQYF
CDR3 DNA: TGTGCCAGCACCGACCAGGACAGGGGGCTTGAGACCCAGTACTTC
J gene: TRBJ2-5
V gene: TRBV6-5
CDR3 length: 15
D gene: TRBD1
clone size: -

CDR3 protein: CASSATTSGRGNEQFF
CDR3 DNA: TGCGCCAGCAGCGCAACGACTAGCGGGAGAGGGAATGAGCAGTTCTTC
J gene: TRBJ2-1
V gene: TRBV5-1
CDR3 length: 16
D gene: TRBD2
clone size: -

CDR3 protein: CSVGTSGATGELFF
CDR3 DNA: TGCAGCGTTGGGACCTCCGGGGCCACCGGGGAGCTGTTTTTT
J gene: TRBJ2-2
V gene: TRBV29-1
CDR3 length: 14
D gene: -
clone size: -

CDR3 protein: CASSFTGGGSQETQYF
CDR3 DNA: TGTGCCAGCAGTTTTACGGGTGGGGGGTCCCAAGAGACCCAGTACTTC
J gene: TRBJ2-5
V gene: TRBV27
CDR3 length: 16
D gene: -
clone size: -

CDR3 protein: CASSKNTGGSGNTIYF
CDR3 DNA: TGTGCCAGCAGCAAAAATACAGGGGGCTCTGGAAACACCATATATTTT
J gene: TRBJ1-3
V gene: TRBV7-2
CDR3 length: 16
D gene: TRBD1
clone size: -

CDR3 protein: CASSQGPGQGGYGYTF
CDR3 DNA: TGTGCCAGCAGCCAGGGACCGGGACAGGGGGGCTATGGCTACACCTTC
J gene: TRBJ1-2
V gene: TRBV3-1/TRBV3-2
CDR3 length: 16
D gene: TRBD1
clone size: -

CDR3 protein: CASSQPTVKGSNYGYTF
CDR3 DNA: TGCGCCAGCAGCCAACCTACAGTTAAAGGTTCTAACTATGGCTACACCTTC
J gene: TRBJ1-2
V gene: TRBV4-1
CDR3 length: 17
D gene: -
clone size: -

CDR3 protein: CASKSDAGGNSAGYTF
CDR3 DNA: TGTGCCAGCAAATCAGATGCCGGGGGAAACTCAGCTGGCTACACCTTC
J gene: TRBJ1-2
V gene: TRBV6-4
CDR3 length: 16
D gene: -
clone size: -

CDR3 protein: CASSLLGGRQGYTF
CDR3 DNA: TGTGCCAGCAGCTTACTTGGGGGGCGTCAAGGCTACACCTTC
J gene: TRBJ1-2
V gene: TRBV7-2
CDR3 length: 14
D gene: -
clone size: -

CDR3 protein: CASSPLLSTEAFF
CDR3 DNA: TGTGCCAGCAGTCCCCTGTTGTCCACTGAAGCTTTCTTT
J gene: TRBJ1-1
V gene: TRBV12-3/TRBV12-4
CDR3 length: 13
D gene: -
clone size: -

CDR3 protein: CASSTPGQGRNTEAFF
CDR3 DNA: TGTGCCAGCAGCACCCCTGGACAGGGGCGGAACACTGAAGCTTTCTTT
J gene: TRBJ1-1
V gene: TRBV28
CDR3 length: 16
D gene: TRBD1
clone size: -

CDR3 protein: CSAREFGGYTF
CDR3 DNA: TGCAGTGCTAGGGAATTCGGGGGCTACACCTTC
J gene: TRBJ1-2
V gene: TRBV20-1
CDR3 length: 11
D gene: -
clone size: -

CDR3 protein: CASSSGTNTDTQYF
CDR3 DNA: TGTGCCAGCTCATCCGGGACTAACACAGATACGCAGTATTTT
J gene: TRBJ2-3
V gene: TRBV18
CDR3 length: 14
D gene: TRBD2
clone size: -

CDR3 protein: CASSLELARELFF
CDR3 DNA: TGTGCCAGCAGTTTAGAACTAGCCAGGGAGCTGTTTTTT
J gene: TRBJ2-2
V gene: TRBV12-3/TRBV12-4
CDR3 length: 13
D gene: -
clone size: -

CDR3 protein: CASTPGGAASLLGQFF
CDR3 DNA: TGTGCCAGCACCCCAGGGGGGGCCGCCTCCCTCCTCGGGCAGTTCTTC
J gene: TRBJ2-1
V gene: TRBV7-2
CDR3 length: 16
D gene: -
clone size: -

CDR3 protein: CASVPHGDPGWGAEAFF
CDR3 DNA: TGTGCCAGTGTTCCCCACGGGGACCCAGGGTGGGGTGCTGAAGCTTTCTTT
J gene: TRBJ1-1
V gene: TRBV19
CDR3 length: 17
D gene: -
clone size: -

CDR3 protein: CSVGDVNYGYTF
CDR3 DNA: TGCAGCGTAGGGGACGTTAACTATGGCTACACCTTC
J gene: TRBJ1-2
V gene: TRBV29-1
CDR3 length: 12
D gene: -
clone size: -

CDR3 protein: CASSTRGRETQYF
CDR3 DNA: TGTGCCAGCTCAACCAGGGGGCGAGAGACCCAGTACTTC
J gene: TRBJ2-5
V gene: TRBV18
CDR3 length: 13
D gene: TRBD1
clone size: -

CDR3 protein: CASSLLGVPRAFF
CDR3 DNA: TGTGCCAGCAGCTTGTTGGGGGTACCCCGGGCTTTCTTT
J gene: TRBJ1-1
V gene: TRBV5-8
CDR3 length: 13
D gene: -
clone size: -

CDR3 protein: CASRPPVWGGQPQHF
CDR3 DNA: TGTGCCAGCAGACCCCCGGTTTGGGGCGGTCAGCCCCAGCATTTT
J gene: TRBJ1-5
V gene: TRBV28
CDR3 length: 15
D gene: -
clone size: -

CDR3 protein: CASSLPPATNTEAFF
CDR3 DNA: TGTGCCAGCAGTTTACCCCCAGCTACTAACACTGAAGCTTTCTTT
J gene: TRBJ1-1
V gene: TRBV28
CDR3 length: 15
D gene: -
clone size: once

CDR3 protein: CASGSLGGTEAFF
CDR3 DNA: TGTGCCAGCGGTTCATTAGGGGGCACTGAAGCTTTCTTT
J gene: TRBJ1-1
V gene: TRBV5-5
CDR3 length: 13
D gene: -
clone size: -

CDR3 protein: CASSPPVTGGNVAFF
CDR3 DNA: TGTGCCAGCAGCCCCCCTGTGACAGGGGGGAATGTAGCTTTCTTT
J gene: TRBJ1-1
V gene: TRBV7-9
CDR3 length: 15
D gene: TRBD1
clone size: -

CDR3 protein: CASSPQGPYHSNQPQHF
CDR3 DNA: TGTGCCAGCAGTCCGCAGGGCCCCTATCATAGCAATCAGCCCCAGCATTTT
J gene: TRBJ1-5
V gene: TRBV6-6
CDR3 length: 17
D gene: -
clone size: -

CDR3 protein: CASSFGKTYEQYF
CDR3 DNA: TGTGCCAGCAGTTTCGGGAAAACCTACGAGCAGTACTTC
J gene: TRBJ2-7
V gene: TRBV27
CDR3 length: 13
D gene: -
clone size: -

CDR3 protein: CASSDWDRGGYGYTF
CDR3 DNA: TGTGCCAGCAGTGATTGGGACAGGGGCGGCTATGGCTACACCTTC
J gene: TRBJ1-2
V gene: TRBV6-4
CDR3 length: 15
D gene: TRBD1
clone size: -

CDR3 protein: CASSTDREGGYTF
CDR3 DNA: TGCGCCAGCAGCACGGACAGGGAGGGTGGCTACACCTTC
J gene: TRBJ1-2
V gene: TRBV5-1
CDR3 length: 13
D gene: TRBD1
clone size: -

CDR3 protein: CAWSPYSRGGYGYTF
CDR3 DNA: TGTGCCTGGAGTCCCTACTCCCGAGGAGGCTATGGCTACACCTTC
J gene: TRBJ1-2
V gene: TRBV30
CDR3 length: 15
D gene: -
clone size: -

CDR3 protein: CASSRGHSNQPQHF
CDR3 DNA: TGTGCCAGCAGCCGGGGCCATAGCAATCAGCCCCAGCATTTT
J gene: TRBJ1-5
V gene: TRBV6-2/TRBV6-3
CDR3 length: 14
D gene: -
clone size: -

CDR3 protein: CACRDRPSTGELFF
CDR3 DNA: TGTGCCTGCAGGGACAGGCCGAGCACCGGGGAGCTGTTTTTT
J gene: TRBJ2-2
V gene: TRBV30
CDR3 length: 14
D gene: TRBD1
clone size: once

CDR3 protein: CASRPTGFPEAFF
CDR3 DNA: TGTGCCAGCAGACCGACAGGGTTTCCAGAAGCTTTCTTT
J gene: TRBJ1-1
V gene: TRBV12-3/TRBV12-4
CDR3 length: 13
D gene: TRBD1
clone size: -

CDR3 protein: CASSQDATAYEQYF
CDR3 DNA: TGCGCCAGCAGCCAAGATGCGACCGCCTACGAGCAGTACTTC
J gene: TRBJ2-7
V gene: TRBV4-1
CDR3 length: 14
D gene: -
clone size: -

CDR3 protein: CASSRQGGQETQYF
CDR3 DNA: TGTGCCAGCAGCAGACAGGGGGGTCAAGAGACCCAGTACTTC
J gene: TRBJ2-5
V gene: TRBV7-2
CDR3 length: 14
D gene: TRBD1
clone size: -

CDR3 protein: CASSQTGFYEQYF
CDR3 DNA: TGCGCCAGCAGCCAAACAGGGTTCTACGAGCAGTACTTC
J gene: TRBJ2-7
V gene: TRBV4-1
CDR3 length: 13
D gene: -
clone size: -

CDR3 protein: CASTSWMDETQYF
CDR3 DNA: TGTGCCAGCACCAGTTGGATGGATGAGACCCAGTACTTC
J gene: TRBJ2-5
V gene: TRBV5-4
CDR3 length: 13
D gene: -
clone size: -

CDR3 protein: CASSSYPTLTDTQYF
CDR3 DNA: TGCGCCAGCAGCTCCTACCCGACATTAACAGATACGCAGTATTTT
J gene: TRBJ2-3
V gene: TRBV5-1
CDR3 length: 15
D gene: -
clone size: -

CDR3 protein: CAWNPLQGQGAFF
CDR3 DNA: TGTGCCTGGAACCCCTTACAGGGCCAGGGAGCTTTCTTT
J gene: TRBJ1-1
V gene: TRBV30
CDR3 length: 13
D gene: -
clone size: -

CDR3 protein: CASSPGLSGEKLFF
CDR3 DNA: TGTGCCAGCAGCCCGGGCCTCTCGGGGGAAAAACTGTTTTTT
J gene: TRBJ1-4
V gene: TRBV2
CDR3 length: 14
D gene: -
clone size: -

CDR3 protein: CASRTGVAYGYTF
CDR3 DNA: TGTGCCAGCAGGACAGGGGTAGCCTATGGCTACACCTTC
J gene: TRBJ1-2
V gene: TRBV5-6
CDR3 length: 13
D gene: TRBD1
clone size: -

CDR3 protein: CASSRQWGSTDTQYF
CDR3 DNA: TGTGCCAGCAGCCGACAGTGGGGAAGCACAGATACGCAGTATTTT
J gene: TRBJ2-3
V gene: TRBV7-9
CDR3 length: 15
D gene: -
clone size: -

CDR3 protein: CASSPPGQKETQYF
CDR3 DNA: TGTGCCAGCTCACCACCGGGACAAAAAGAGACCCAGTACTTC
J gene: TRBJ2-5
V gene: TRBV18
CDR3 length: 14
D gene: -
clone size: -

CDR3 protein: CASSGTSYEQYF
CDR3 DNA: TGTGCCAGCAGCGGAACGTCCTACGAGCAGTACTTC
J gene: TRBJ2-7
V gene: TRBV5-6
CDR3 length: 12
D gene: -
clone size: -

CDR3 protein: CASSQGGTGMNTEAFF
CDR3 DNA: TGTGCCAGCAGCCAAGGGGGGACTGGGATGAACACTGAAGCTTTCTTT
J gene: TRBJ1-1
V gene: TRBV4-2
CDR3 length: 16
D gene: -
clone size: -

CDR3 protein: CASRTGTFYGYTF
CDR3 DNA: TGTGCCAGCAGGACAGGGACATTCTATGGCTACACCTTC
J gene: TRBJ1-2
V gene: TRBV28
CDR3 length: 13
D gene: TRBD1
clone size: -